What follows are 8 T cell receptor beta chains derived from one specimen sequenced in a study of blood T cell repertoires in COVID-19. The protocol was immunoSEQ multiplex PCR, while the TCRdb copy is restricted to in-frame clones and leaves out a portion. The sample carries fewer than 50,000 clones, over 75% recorded once. Sequencing was carried out using peripheral blood. The receptors stem from a human donor in a cohort sampled during active COVID-19.

This clone has a handful of counts. The chain combines TRBV7-6 with TRBJ2-3; 7 nucleotides agree with TRBD2. V lost 5 bases and J lost 4; bases outside the gene matches: 15. This CDR3 is 17 amino acids long. Looked up from germline, CDR1 is SGHVS and CDR2 is FNYEAQ. The CDR3 is CASSTRNPLAAADTQYF. The CDR3, as DNA: TGTGCCAGCAGCACCCGAAACCCCCTAGCGGCTGCAGATACGCAGTATTTT.

This clone has more than one count but fewer than ten. This sample includes further DNA sequences coding for the same CDR3. The chain employs TRBV5-1 and TRBJ2-5; no firm D call. Trimming removed 0 bases at V and 1 base at J, with 4 bases between. This CDR3 has 13 amino acids. Germline V gene data show CDR1 as SGHRS and CDR2 as YFSETQ. CDR3 bases: TGCGCCAGCAGCTTGGGGGCCCAAGAGACCCAGTACTTC. Translating gives CASSLGAQETQYF.

The rearrangement uses TRBV2 and TRBJ1-6, with a weak D call TRBD1 (6 bases). CDR3 length equals 13 residues. With 9 bases removed from V and 7 bases from J, the gap between germline ends came to 13 bases. Germline V gives CDR1 SNHLY, CDR2 FYNNEI. The CDR3 coding sequence is TGTGCCAGTTACAGGGTCCGCAATTCACCCCTCCACTTT. Amino acid sequence: CASYRVRNSPLHF.

This clone came up a few times. The chain is built from TRBV28 and TRBJ1-1, with 7 bases matching TRBD1. Germline values: CDR1 MDHEN, CDR2 SYDVKM. The J segment lost 0 bases and the V segment lost 5 bases, leaving 6 bases of the junction unmatched. The CDR3 is 15 residues long. CDR3 sequence (DNA): TGTGCCAGCAGTCCCCCGACAGGGATGAACACTGAAGCTTTCTTT. Translated: CASSPPTGMNTEAFF.

The gene calls are TRBV4-3 and TRBJ1-2; D is perhaps TRBD1 (5 bases). Germline V gene data show CDR1 as LGHNA and CDR2 as YSLEER. Deletions cut 0 bases from V and 6 bases from J, with 14 bases between. The CDR3 runs 15 residues. The CDR3 sequence: CASSQDAGRGNGYTF. The CDR3 DNA reads TGCGCCAGCAGCCAAGACGCGGGAAGGGGAAATGGCTACACCTTC.

This rearrangement joins TRBV21-1 to TRBJ2-1; the D call in the table, TRBD1, was not verified against the DNA. TRBV21-1 is termed a pseudogene. The CDR3 sequence is 17 residues long. The CDR3 DNA follows: TGTGCCAGCAGCAAAGATACTAAGGGGCGACGAAAAAATGAGCAGTTCTTC. Its protein product is CASSKDTKGRRKNEQFF.

The chain recombines TRBV14 with TRBJ2-2; 12 bases match TRBD1. This CDR3 is built from 15 residues. Germline V gene sequence: CDR1 SGHDN, CDR2 FVKESK. V lost 7 bases, J lost 4 bases, and 4 bases stayed unmatched. As DNA, the CDR3 is TGTGCCAGCAATTTGGGACAGGGGGCCACCGGGGAGCTGTTTTTT. Its protein is CASNLGQGATGELFF.

The V gene is TRBV5-4, the J gene TRBJ1-2; tentative D call: TRBD1 (5 bases). Germline CDR1 reads SGHNT; CDR2 reads YYREEE (reference sequence). The CDR3 runs to 14 residues. Trimming pared 2 bases from V and 4 bases from J, leaving 12 bases between. CDR3 protein: CASSFGGESYGYTF. CDR3 DNA: TGTGCCAGCAGCTTTGGGGGGGAGTCCTATGGCTACACCTTC. Full variable domain (outside the CDR3, taken from reference TRBV5-4 and TRBJ1-2): ETGVTQSPTHLIKTRGQQVTLRCSSQSGHNTVSWYQQALGQGPQFIFQYYREEENGRGNFPPRFSGLQFPNYSSELNVNALELDDSALYLCASSFGGESYGYTFGSGTRLTVV.